Listed here are 20 T cell receptor beta chains from one sample, sequenced in a study of blood T cell repertoires in COVID-19. Clones were sequenced by immunoSEQ multiplex PCR, and TCRdb holds only the in-frame ones, with some missing. The data show over 85,000 clones, 85% seen once. Material: peripheral blood. Receptor source: a man aged 55 to 70 with acute or convalescent COVID-19.

This clone occurred once. This chain uses TRBV11-2 with TRBJ1-2; 10 bases map to TRBD1. The CDR3 has 15 amino acids. Germline CDR1 reads SGHAT; CDR2 reads FQNNGV. With V trimmed by 4 bases and J by 2 bases, 4 bases remained unmatched. For the CDR3, the DNA is TGTGCCAGCAGCTGGGGGACAGGGGCAAACTATGGCTACACCTTC. It is translated as CASSWGTGANYGYTF.

With respect to this clone: Within the sample, other DNA sequences also encode this same CDR3. V usage is TRBV5-1 and J usage is TRBJ1-1, with no clear D. V lost 0 bases, J lost 3 bases, and 6 bases lay in between. CDR3 size: 13 residues. Germline V gene data show CDR1 as SGHRS and CDR2 as YFSETQ. CDR3 in amino acids: CASSLGRDTEAFF. CDR3 DNA: TGCGCCAGCAGCTTGGGTCGGGACACTGAAGCTTTCTTT.

The chain has TRBV2 and TRBJ2-7; 7 bases fit TRBD2. There are 12 residues in the CDR3. Germline loops: CDR1 SNHLY, CDR2 FYNNEI. V trimming: 6 bases; J trimming: 5 bases; junction bases outside the gene matches: 4. CDR3 loop: CASSTSAHEQYF. In DNA, the CDR3 is TGTGCCAGCAGCACTAGCGCCCACGAGCAGTACTTC.

The chain is built from TRBV11-2 and TRBJ2-5; 7 bases are shared with TRBD2. The CDR3 is made up of 15 amino acids. Germline V gives CDR1 SGHAT, CDR2 FQNNGV. The V and J ends lost 5 bases and 4 bases, in that order; junction bases with no gene match: 10. CDR3 nucleotide sequence: TGTGCCAGCAGCCAACCTAGCGGCCGGGGAGAGACCCAGTACTTC. Protein product: CASSQPSGRGETQYF.

The chain joins TRBV19 to TRBJ1-1; perhaps TRBD1 as D (5 bases). The germline gives CDR1 LNHDA, CDR2 SQIVND (reference sequence). The length of the CDR3 is 12 residues. Between the trimmed V and J ends, which lost 8 bases and 2 bases, there was a span of 9 bases. As DNA, the CDR3 is TGTGCCAGTTTAGACAGTAACACTGAAGCTTTCTTT. Translated: CASLDSNTEAFF.

J is TRBJ1-6 and V is TRBV19; no firm D call. The CDR3 length is 14 residues. The germline CDR1 and CDR2 sequences are LNHDA and SQIVND (reference sequence). Trimming took 4 bases from V and 5 from J, leaving 9 bases between them. CDR3 region: CASSTQANNSPLHF. For the CDR3, the DNA is TGTGCCAGTAGTACGCAGGCGAATAATTCACCCCTCCACTTT.

The rearrangement uses TRBV18 and TRBJ2-7; 10 bases fit TRBD1. CDR3 size: 14 residues. The ends lost 4 bases at V and 5 bases at J; junction bases unmatched: 5. CDR1 and CDR2 (germline): KGHSH, LQKENI. The CDR3 is CASSLGTGAHEQYF. CDR3 in DNA: TGTGCCAGCTCACTTGGGACAGGGGCTCACGAGCAGTACTTC.

V is TRBV5-1 and J is TRBJ2-7, with no clear D. V lost 2 bases and J 2 bases, leaving 5 bases between the germline ends. This CDR3 contains 12 residues. Germline V gene sequence: CDR1 SGHRS, CDR2 YFSETQ. The CDR3 DNA is TGCGCCAGCAGCTTCGGAGCCTACGAGCAGTACTTC. It codes for CASSFGAYEQYF.

The V call is TRBV6-5, the J call TRBJ1-2; D possibly corresponds to TRBD1 (6 bases). CDR3 length equals 13 residues. The germline V and J ends were trimmed by 11 bases and 1 base, with 14 bases remaining between them. Germline CDR1 MNHEY, CDR2 SVGAGI. The CDR3 loop is CAGRGWGNYGYTF. The CDR3 DNA reads as TGTGCCGGTAGGGGGTGGGGTAACTATGGCTACACCTTC.

This chain uses TRBV19 with TRBJ2-3; TRBD1 matches at 7 bases. The CDR3 spans 16 residues. V shed 1 base, J shed 0 bases, and the junction held 4 bases outside the gene matches. From germline, CDR1 is LNHDA and CDR2 SQIVND (reference sequence). CDR3 DNA sequence: TGTGCCAGTAGTATAGGCCCCAGGGGGAGCACAGATACGCAGTATTTT. It translates to CASSIGPRGSTDTQYF.

Points on this clone: Mismatch with germline at one junction end may stem from a read error. The gene calls are TRBV7-7 and TRBJ2-5; D not certain. Germline CDR1 is SSHAT and CDR2 is FNYEAQ (reference sequence). CDR3 size: 13 residues. The CDR3 DNA sequence: TGTGCTAGCAGCCGCCATCTACAAGAGACCCAGTACTTC. Its translation: CASSRHLQETQYF.

The V and J genes are TRBV10-3 and TRBJ2-1; 10 positions match TRBD2. J gave up 5 bases and V 6 bases, and 7 bases lay outside the gene matches. The CDR3 is made up of 15 amino acids. Germline-derived CDR1 and CDR2 are ENHRY and SYGVKD. CDR3 loop: CAIRDGTSEHNEQFF. In DNA, the CDR3 is TGTGCCATCAGAGACGGGACTAGCGAGCACAATGAGCAGTTCTTC.

The rearrangement joins TRBV12-3 or TRBV12-4 to TRBJ1-1, with 9 bases lining up with TRBD1. CDR3 length: 13 residues. Losses at the gene ends were 8 bases for V and 4 bases for J; bases not matched to a gene: 5. CDR3 in DNA: TGTGCCAGCGCCTCGACAGGGGGCACTGAAGCTTTCTTT. It specifies CASASTGGTEAFF.

The chain joins TRBV25-1 to TRBJ2-3; no firm D call. V was pared by 3 bases and J by 3 bases, with 7 bases between. CDR1 MGHDK and CDR2 SYGVNS come from the germline V gene. There are 13 residues in the CDR3. Here the CDR3 DNA reads TGTGCCAGCAGTGATATTTCTACAGATACGCAGTATTTT. Protein sequence: CASSDISTDTQYF.

The chain recombines TRBV7-6 with TRBJ2-1; TRBD2 matches at 7 bases. There are 13 residues in the CDR3. The V gene end was trimmed by 5 bases and the J gene end by 8 bases; junction bases not matched to a gene: 6. Germline loops: CDR1 SGHVS, CDR2 FNYEAQ. The CDR3 DNA sequence: TGTGCCAGCAGCCGTAGACTAGCAGATGAGCAGTTCTTC. This translates into CASSRRLADEQFF.

This clone came up once. V gene TRBV19 combines with J gene TRBJ1-2, with D perhaps matching TRBD1 (5 bases). Trimming pared 4 bases from V and 3 bases from J, leaving 12 bases between. The CDR3 runs 14 residues. The germline V gene has CDR1 LNHDA and CDR2 SQIVND (reference sequence). This CDR3 is CASSTLGRDYGYTF. Here the CDR3 DNA reads TGTGCCAGTAGTACCCTGGGCAGGGACTATGGCTACACCTTC. Based on the CDR3 plus reference TRBV19 and TRBJ1-2, the full variable domain is DGGITQSPKYLFRKEGQNVTLSCEQNLNHDAMYWYRQDPGQGLRLIYYSQIVNDFQKGDIAEGYSVSREKKESFPLTVTSAQKNPTAFYLCASSTLGRDYGYTFGSGTRLTVV.

The J gene is TRBJ2-7, the V gene TRBV19, with 7 bases fitting TRBD1. The CDR3 has 13 residues. The germline V gene encodes CDR1 LNHDA and CDR2 SQIVND (reference sequence). The J segment lost 5 bases and the V segment lost 1 base, leaving 2 bases of the junction unmatched. The CDR3 spells CASSIGDSDEQYF. The DNA for the CDR3 is TGTGCCAGTAGTATAGGGGACAGTGACGAGCAGTACTTC.

The chain joins TRBV27 to TRBJ1-2; possibly TRBD1 for D (6 bases). Germline values: CDR1 MNHEY, CDR2 SMNVEV (reference sequence). V lost 5 bases and J 1 base, leaving 11 bases between the germline ends. This CDR3 is built from 14 residues. CDR3 amino acids: CASSRTEDNYGYTF. The CDR3 DNA reads TGTGCCAGCAGTAGGACAGAGGATAACTATGGCTACACCTTC.

The V and J genes are TRBV3-1 (or the pseudogene TRBV3-2) and TRBJ2-5; TRBD2 aligns across 16 bases. From germline, CDR1 is LGHDT and CDR2 YNNKEL (reference sequence). After removal of 0 bases from V and 2 bases from J, the junction contained 3 bases not matched to a gene. CDR3 length: 18 residues. The DNA of the CDR3 is TGTGCCAGCAGCCAAGAAGAGGGACTAGCGGGAGGGCAAGAGACCCAGTACTTC. It yields the protein CASSQEEGLAGGQETQYF.

This clone was seen just once. In DNA, the CDR3 is TGTGCCAGTAGTATGGGGGGTACTGAAGCTTTCTTT. It encodes CASSMGGTEAFF. This chain connects TRBV19 to TRBJ1-1, with TRBD1 as a possible D gene (5 bases). V was pared by 3 bases and J by 5 bases, with 7 bases between. Germline lookup yields CDR1 LNHDA and CDR2 SQIVND (reference sequence). This CDR3 has 12 residues. Full variable domain (remainder filled in from reference TRBV19 and TRBJ1-1): DGGITQSPKYLFRKEGQNVTLSCEQNLNHDAMYWYRQDPGQGLRLIYYSQIVNDFQKGDIAEGYSVSREKKESFPLTVTSAQKNPTAFYLCASSMGGTEAFFGQGTRLTVV.